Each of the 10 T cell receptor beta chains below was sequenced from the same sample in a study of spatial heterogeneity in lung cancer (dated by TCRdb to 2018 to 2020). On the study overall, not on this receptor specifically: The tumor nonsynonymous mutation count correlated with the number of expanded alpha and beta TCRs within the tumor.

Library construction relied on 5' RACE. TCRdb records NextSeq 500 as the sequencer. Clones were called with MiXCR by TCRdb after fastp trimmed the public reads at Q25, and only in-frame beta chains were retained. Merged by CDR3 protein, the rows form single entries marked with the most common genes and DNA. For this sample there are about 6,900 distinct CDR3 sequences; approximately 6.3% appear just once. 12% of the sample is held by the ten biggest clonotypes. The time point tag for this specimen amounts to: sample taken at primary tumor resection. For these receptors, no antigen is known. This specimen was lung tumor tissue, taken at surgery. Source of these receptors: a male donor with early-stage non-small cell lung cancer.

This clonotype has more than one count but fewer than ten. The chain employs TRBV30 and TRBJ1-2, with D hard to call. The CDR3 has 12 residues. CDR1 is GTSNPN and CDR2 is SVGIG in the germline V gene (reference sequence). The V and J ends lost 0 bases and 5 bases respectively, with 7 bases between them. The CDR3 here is CAWSVLYYGYTF. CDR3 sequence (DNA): TGTGCCTGGAGTGTACTCTATTATGGCTACACCTTC.

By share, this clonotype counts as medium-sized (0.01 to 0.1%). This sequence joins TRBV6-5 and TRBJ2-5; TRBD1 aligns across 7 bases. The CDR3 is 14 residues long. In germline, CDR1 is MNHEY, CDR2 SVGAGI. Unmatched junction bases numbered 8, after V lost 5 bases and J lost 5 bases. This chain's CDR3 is CASSNARGLETQYF. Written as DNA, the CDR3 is TGTGCCAGCAGTAACGCCAGGGGGTTGGAGACCCAGTACTTC.

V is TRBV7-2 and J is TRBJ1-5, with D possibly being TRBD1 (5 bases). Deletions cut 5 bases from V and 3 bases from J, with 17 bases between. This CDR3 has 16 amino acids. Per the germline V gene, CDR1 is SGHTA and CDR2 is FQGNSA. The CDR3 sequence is CASSPTGRGYNQPQHF. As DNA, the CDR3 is TGTGCCAGCAGCCCCACGGGGCGCGGGTACAATCAGCCCCAGCATTTT. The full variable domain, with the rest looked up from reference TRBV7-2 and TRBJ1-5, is GAGVSQSPSNKVTEKGKDVELRCDPISGHTALYWYRQSLGQGLEFLIYFQGNSAPDKSGLPSDRFSAERTGGSVSTLTIQRTQQEDSAVYLCASSPTGRGYNQPQHFGDGTRLSIL.

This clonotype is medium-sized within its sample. The DNA of the CDR3 is TGTGCCAGCAGCCCAGGGGTCCACGAGCAGTACTTC. Translating gives CASSPGVHEQYF. The gene calls are TRBV28 and TRBJ2-7, with TRBD1 as a possible D gene (6 bases). This CDR3 region has 12 residues. The V gene's germline CDR1 is MDHEN and CDR2 SYDVKM. Trimming took off 6 bases at V and 5 bases at J, with 11 bases between the two ends.

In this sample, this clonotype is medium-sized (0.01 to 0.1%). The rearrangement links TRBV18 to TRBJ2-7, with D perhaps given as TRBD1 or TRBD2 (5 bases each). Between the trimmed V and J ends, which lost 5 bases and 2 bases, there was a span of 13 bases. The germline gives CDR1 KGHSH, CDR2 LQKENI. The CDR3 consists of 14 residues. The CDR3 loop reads CASSSSRDAYEQYF. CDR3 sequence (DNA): TGTGCCAGCTCATCGAGCCGGGACGCCTACGAGCAGTACTTC. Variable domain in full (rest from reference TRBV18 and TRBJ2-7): NAGVMQNPRHLVRRRGQEARLRCSPMKGHSHVYWYRQLPEEGLKFMVYLQKENIIDESGMPKERFSAEFPKEGPSILRIQQVVRGDSAAYFCASSSSRDAYEQYFGPGTRLTVT.

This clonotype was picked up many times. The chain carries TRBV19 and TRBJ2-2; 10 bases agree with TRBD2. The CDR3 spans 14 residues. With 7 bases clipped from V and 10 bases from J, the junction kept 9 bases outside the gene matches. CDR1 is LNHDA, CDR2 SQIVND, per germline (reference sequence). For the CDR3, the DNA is TGTGCCAGTAACCCGACTAGCGGGTCTACGGAGCTGTTTTTT. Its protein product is CASNPTSGSTELFF.

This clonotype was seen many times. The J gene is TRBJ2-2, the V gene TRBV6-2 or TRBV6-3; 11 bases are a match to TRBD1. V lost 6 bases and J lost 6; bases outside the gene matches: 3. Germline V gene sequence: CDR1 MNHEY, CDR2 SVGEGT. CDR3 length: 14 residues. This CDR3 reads CASSPGQGAGELFF. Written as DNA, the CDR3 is TGTGCCAGCAGCCCGGGACAGGGGGCCGGGGAGCTGTTTTTT.

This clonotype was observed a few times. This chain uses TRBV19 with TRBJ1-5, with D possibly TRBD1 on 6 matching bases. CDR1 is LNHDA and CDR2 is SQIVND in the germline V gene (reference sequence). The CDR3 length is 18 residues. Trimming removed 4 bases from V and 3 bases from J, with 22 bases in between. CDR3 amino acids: CASSTPLATTGYNQPQHF. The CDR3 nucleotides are TGTGCCAGTAGTACCCCCTTAGCTACTACAGGGTACAATCAGCCCCAGCATTTT.

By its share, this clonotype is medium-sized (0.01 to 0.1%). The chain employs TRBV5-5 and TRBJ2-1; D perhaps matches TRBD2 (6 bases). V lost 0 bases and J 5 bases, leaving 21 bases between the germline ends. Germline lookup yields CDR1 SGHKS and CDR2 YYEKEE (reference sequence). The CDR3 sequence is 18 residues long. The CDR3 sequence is CASSLDTREGLEDNEQFF. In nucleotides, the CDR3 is TGTGCCAGCAGCTTGGATACGCGGGAAGGGTTGGAGGACAATGAGCAGTTCTTC.

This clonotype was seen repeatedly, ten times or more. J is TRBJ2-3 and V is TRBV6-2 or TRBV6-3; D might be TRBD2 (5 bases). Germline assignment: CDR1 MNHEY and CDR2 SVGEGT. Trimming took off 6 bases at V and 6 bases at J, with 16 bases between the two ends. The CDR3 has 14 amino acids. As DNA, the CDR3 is TGTGCCAGCAGCGGAGGACGACCTAGGGATACGCAGTATTTT. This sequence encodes CASSGGRPRDTQYF.